This TCR beta chain was sequenced for a study of blood T cell repertoires in COVID-19. Across the whole study: Sites across the United States, Italy and Spain contributed samples from acute and convalescent COVID-19. PBMCs, B-cell-depleted T cells, or T cells were the source of the cDNA or gDNA that made up the material.

Under the authors' procedure: Amplifying reference gene primers gave estimates of nucleated cell counts. The assay was immunoSEQ multiplex PCR, and TCRdb's table has in-frame clones only and misses some. V, J and clone size were drawn from that table, and D and trimming were deduced from the DNA. The sample includes 200,000 or so clones, around 87% of them seen just once. The V and J ends lost 7 bases and 6 bases respectively, with 18 bases between them. The CDR3 has 15 amino acids. Germline CDR1 and CDR2: MDHEN and SYDVKM. The V and J genes are TRBV28 and TRBJ2-2; a weak D match, TRBD1 (7 bases). Sequencing was done on a sample of peripheral blood. The origin of this receptor is a man in his sixties with acute or convalescent COVID-19. The CDR3 here is CASNKRRGTAGELFF. CDR3 nucleotide sequence: TGTGCCAGCAACAAAAGGAGGGGGACAGCCGGGGAGCTGTTTTTT.